Listed below are T cell receptor beta chains from one sample, sequenced in a study of shared clonotypes between healthy human individuals. Produced via immunoSEQ multiplex PCR; TCRdb's table is partial and in-frame only. This sample has 600,000 to 750,000 clones, with 90% found just once. Sequencing was carried out using memory CD8+ T cells from PBMCs. These receptors were taken from a man between 18 and 29 years old in good health. Some clones in this sample may be carry-over from other donors' samples. Both conserved end residues are part of each CDR3. D genes are given only for firm matches. The size of a clone is reported for some rows only, either as once, few or many, or as a class for expanded clones.

j_call	clone_size	d_call	v_call	cdr3_aa	cdr3_nt
TRBJ1-5	-	-	TRBV28	CASSPPPYAESAQPQHF	TGTGCCAGCAGCCCCCCCCCGTATGCTGAGTCGGCTCAGCCCCAGCATTTT
TRBJ1-4	-	TRBD1	TRBV20-1	CSAPRTGRVFF	TGCAGTGCTCCCCGGACAGGGAGGGTGTTTTTT
TRBJ1-4	-	-	TRBV4-2	CASSWDVGGTNEKLFF	TGTGCCAGCAGCTGGGACGTGGGGGGAACTAATGAAAAACTGTTTTTT
TRBJ2-2	-	-	TRBV9	CASSADGMDSTGELFF	TGTGCCAGCAGCGCTGACGGGATGGACTCCACCGGGGAGCTGTTTTTT
TRBJ1-5	few	-	TRBV19	CASSIARDSNQPQHF	TGTGCCAGTAGTATTGCCAGGGATAGCAATCAGCCCCAGCATTTT
TRBJ2-7	-	-	TRBV2	CASSELKGDFYEQYF	TGTGCCAGCAGTGAACTAAAGGGGGACTTCTACGAGCAGTACTTC
TRBJ2-2	-	TRBD2	TRBV25-1	CASSEAISGTGELFF	TGTGCCAGCAGTGAAGCTATTAGCGGGACCGGGGAGCTGTTTTTT
TRBJ2-7	-	-	TRBV28	CASSSPGQGYEPYF	TGTGCCAGCAGTTCGCCGGGACAAGGCTACGAACCGTACTTC
TRBJ2-7	-	-	TRBV27	CASSLSRPIAYEQYF	TGTGCCAGCAGTTTATCCAGACCTATCGCCTACGAGCAGTACTTC
TRBJ2-2	many	TRBD2	TRBV27	CASSPLGGSLTGELFF	TGTGCCAGCAGCCCCCTTGGCGGGAGTCTTACCGGGGAGCTGTTTTTT
TRBJ2-5	-	-	TRBV5-6	CASSLVTGMQETQYF	TGTGCCAGCAGCTTGGTGACGGGGATGCAAGAGACCCAGTACTTC
TRBJ2-5	-	-	TRBV7-3	CASSLISRETQYF	TGTGCCAGCAGCTTAATAAGCCGAGAGACCCAGTACTTC
TRBJ2-6	once	-	TRBV5-1	CASSSVISGANVLTF	TGCGCCAGCAGCTCGGTTATCTCTGGGGCCAACGTCCTGACTTTC
TRBJ2-5	-	-	TRBV2	CASRMVQGGETQYF	TGTGCCAGCAGGATGGTGCAGGGGGGAGAGACCCAGTACTTC
TRBJ2-2	-	TRBD2	TRBV6-6	CASSFHSGRSIGELFF	TGTGCCAGCAGTTTCCATAGCGGGAGAAGTATCGGGGAGCTGTTTTTT
TRBJ2-1	-	TRBD2	TRBV4-2	CASRSGLAGGRQFF	TGTGCCAGCAGGTCGGGGCTAGCGGGAGGGCGGCAGTTCTTC
TRBJ2-3	-	-	TRBV7-9	CASSLAGRETDTQYF	TGTGCCAGCAGCTTAGCGGGGAGAGAGACAGATACGCAGTATTTT
TRBJ2-1	-	TRBD2	TRBV4-3	CASSLRLAGLYNEQFF	TGCGCCAGCAGCCTCAGACTAGCGGGTCTTTACAATGAGCAGTTCTTC
TRBJ2-6	-	-	TRBV5-2	CASNRSSTQSRANVLTF	TGTGCCAGCAACAGATCGAGTACACAAAGTCGGGCCAACGTCCTGACTTTC
TRBJ2-7	-	-	TRBV6-1	CASSELGQGYEQYF	TGTGCCAGCAGTGAACTCGGGCAGGGCTACGAGCAGTACTTC
TRBJ1-1	many	-	TRBV19	CASSTRNTEAFF	TGTGCCAGTAGTACTCGGAACACTGAAGCTTTCTTT
TRBJ2-3	-	-	TRBV28	CASSLLWRESTDTQYF	TGTGCCAGCAGTTTATTATGGCGGGAAAGCACAGATACGCAGTATTTT
TRBJ1-2	-	-	TRBV28	CASSSDRNHGYTF	TGTGCCAGCAGCAGCGACAGGAACCATGGCTACACCTTC
TRBJ1-1	once	-	TRBV6-1	CASTEQGTEAFF	TGTGCCAGCACGGAACAGGGCACTGAAGCTTTCTTT
TRBJ2-3	-	TRBD2	TRBV27	CASSASLAGITDTQYF	TGTGCCAGCAGTGCCTCACTAGCGGGGATCACAGATACGCAGTATTTT
TRBJ1-5	-	-	TRBV27	CASTPPGGSPQHF	TGTGCCAGCACCCCTCCGGGGGGCTCACCCCAGCATTTT
TRBJ2-4	-	-	TRBV25-1	CASSGAVNKNIQYF	TGTGCCAGCAGTGGGGCGGTTAACAAAAACATTCAGTACTTC
TRBJ2-1	-	TRBD1	TRBV27	CASSPLSGTGPRSEQFF	TGTGCCAGCAGCCCGCTCTCTGGGACAGGGCCCCGAAGTGAGCAGTTCTTC
TRBJ2-5	-	TRBD1	TRBV14	CASSQFPGQGLGETQYF	TGTGCCAGCAGCCAATTCCCGGGACAGGGGTTAGGGGAGACCCAGTACTTC
TRBJ2-2	-	TRBD2	TRBV7-9	CASSAPGGADTGELFF	TGTGCCAGCAGCGCCCCCGGGGGGGCGGACACCGGGGAGCTGTTTTTT
TRBJ2-7	-	-	TRBV27	CASSLVAGSYEQYF	TGTGCCAGCAGTTTGGTGGCGGGGTCCTACGAGCAGTACTTC
TRBJ1-2	-	-	TRBV27	CASSPQGPHGYTF	TGTGCCAGCAGCCCCCAGGGTCCCCATGGCTACACCTTC
TRBJ2-2	-	-	TRBV6-5	CASAGTLPFGELFF	TGTGCCTCGGCGGGGACCCTCCCGTTCGGGGAGCTGTTTTTT
TRBJ2-2	-	-	TRBV28	CASRGRMNGELFF	TGTGCCAGCAGAGGGAGGATGAACGGGGAGCTGTTTTTT
TRBJ2-7	-	TRBD2	TRBV27	CASSLSRGSSYEQYF	TGTGCCAGCAGTTTATCGCGGGGGTCATCCTACGAGCAGTACTTC
TRBJ2-7	-	-	TRBV6-5	CASSYGHPQTYEQYF	TGTGCCAGCAGCTATGGGCATCCACAAACATACGAGCAGTACTTC
TRBJ1-2	-	-	TRBV4-1	CASSHTPADSAEGGYTF	TGCGCCAGCAGCCACACTCCTGCGGACAGCGCAGAGGGGGGCTACACCTTC
TRBJ1-1	once	-	TRBV5-1	CASSLVTEAEAFF	TGCGCCAGCAGCTTGGTAACAGAGGCTGAAGCTTTCTTT
TRBJ2-1	-	TRBD2	TRBV27	CASSFIHGTSENGEQFF	TGTGCCAGCAGTTTTATTCACGGGACTAGCGAGAACGGGGAGCAGTTCTTC
TRBJ1-1	-	-	TRBV14	CASSQASGRGTEAFF	TGTGCCAGCAGCCAAGCATCGGGGCGGGGAACTGAAGCTTTCTTT
TRBJ2-5	-	TRBD2	TRBV5-6	CASSLAGGRETQYF	TGTGCCAGCAGCTTGGCGGGAGGTCGAGAGACCCAGTACTTC
TRBJ2-7	-	TRBD2	TRBV30	CAWSALAGLDEQYF	TGTGCCTGGAGTGCTCTAGCGGGATTGGACGAGCAGTACTTC